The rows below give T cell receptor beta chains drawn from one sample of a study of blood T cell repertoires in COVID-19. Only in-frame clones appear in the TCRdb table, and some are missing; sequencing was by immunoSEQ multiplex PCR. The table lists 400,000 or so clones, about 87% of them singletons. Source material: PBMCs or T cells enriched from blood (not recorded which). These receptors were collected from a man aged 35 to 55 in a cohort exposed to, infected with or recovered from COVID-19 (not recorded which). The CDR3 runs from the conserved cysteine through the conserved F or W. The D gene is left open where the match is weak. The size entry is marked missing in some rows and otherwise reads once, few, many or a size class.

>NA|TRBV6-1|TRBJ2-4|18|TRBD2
TGTGCCAGCAGTGAATCCCCGGGACTAGCGGGATCCAAAAACATTCAGTACTTC
CASSESPGLAGSKNIQYF
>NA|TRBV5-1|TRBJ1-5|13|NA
TGCGCCAGCAGTTCAGGGTTAGATCAGCCCCAGCATTTT
CASSSGLDQPQHF
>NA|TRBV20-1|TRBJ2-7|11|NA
TGCAGTGCTAGAGGAGTGAACGAGCAGTACTTC
CSARGVNEQYF
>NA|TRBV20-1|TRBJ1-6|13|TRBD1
TGCAGTGCTAGTAGGACAGGGGTCTCACCCCTCCACTTT
CSASRTGVSPLHF
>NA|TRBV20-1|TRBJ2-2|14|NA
TGCAGTGCTAGTACCGGGAAAGGCACCGGGGAGCTGTTTTTT
CSASTGKGTGELFF
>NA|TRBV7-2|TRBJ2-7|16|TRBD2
TGTGCCAGCAGCTTAGGGACTAGCGGGAGAGGGTACGAGCAGTACTTC
CASSLGTSGRGYEQYF
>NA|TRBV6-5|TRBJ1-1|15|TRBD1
TGTGCCAGCAGACGACAGGGGCCGGGCGGAAGAGGGGCTTTCTTT
CASRRQGPGGRGAFF
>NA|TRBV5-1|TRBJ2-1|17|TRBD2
TGCGCCAGCAGCCGGGGACCGGGACTAGCGGGAGGCAATGAGCAGTTCTTC
CASSRGPGLAGGNEQFF
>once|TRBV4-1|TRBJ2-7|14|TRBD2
TGCGCCAGCAGCCAAGGGACTAGCGAGTACGAGCAGTACTTC
CASSQGTSEYEQYF
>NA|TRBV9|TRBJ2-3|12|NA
TGTGCCAGCAGCTACAGAACAGATACGCAGTATTTT
CASSYRTDTQYF
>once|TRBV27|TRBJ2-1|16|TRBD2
TGTGCCAGCAGTCCCTTAGCGGGAGGCTCCTACAATGAGCAGTTCTTC
CASSPLAGGSYNEQFF
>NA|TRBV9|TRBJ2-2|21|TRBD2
TGTGCCAGCAGCCACTCATCATTGACTAGCGGGAGGGCCGGCGTCACCGGGGAGCTGTTTTTT
CASSHSSLTSGRAGVTGELFF
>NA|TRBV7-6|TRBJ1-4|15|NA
TGTGCCAGCAGCCCCGTACAGGGAACTAATGAAAAACTGTTTTTT
CASSPVQGTNEKLFF
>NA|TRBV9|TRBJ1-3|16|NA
TGTGCCAGCAGCGTAGCTTCCAGGGAGGCTGGAAACACCATATATTTT
CASSVASREAGNTIYF
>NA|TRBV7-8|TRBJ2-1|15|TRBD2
TGTGCCAGCAGCTATCGACTAGCGGGATACAATGAGCAGTTCTTC
CASSYRLAGYNEQFF
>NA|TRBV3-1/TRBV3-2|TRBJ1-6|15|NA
TGTGCCAGCAGCCAAGATCAGTCCCGAAATTCACCCCTCCACTTT
CASSQDQSRNSPLHF
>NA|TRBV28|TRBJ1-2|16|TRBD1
TGTGCCAGCAGTCCCCTGGGACAGGGACAAAACTATGGCTACACCTTC
CASSPLGQGQNYGYTF
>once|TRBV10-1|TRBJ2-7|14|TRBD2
TGCGCCAGCAGTGTCGGTAGCGGGATGGGCGAGCAGTACTTC
CASSVGSGMGEQYF
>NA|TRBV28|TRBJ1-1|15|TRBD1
TGTGCCAGCAGTTTAGGGGACAGGGGGCACACTGAAGCTTTCTTT
CASSLGDRGHTEAFF
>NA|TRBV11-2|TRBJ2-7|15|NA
TGTGCCAGCAGCTTAATGGTAGCTAGCCCCTACGAGCAGTACTTC
CASSLMVASPYEQYF
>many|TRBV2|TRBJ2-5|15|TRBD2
TGTGCCAGCAGTGGGGTTAGCGGGGCCCAAGAGACCCAGTACTTC
CASSGVSGAQETQYF
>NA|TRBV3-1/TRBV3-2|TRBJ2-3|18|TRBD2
TGTGCCAGCAGCCAAGTCCCGGGGGTAGCGGGAGGGGCAGATACGCAGTATTTT
CASSQVPGVAGGADTQYF
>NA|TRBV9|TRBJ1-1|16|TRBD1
TGTGCCAGCAGCGTAGGTTGGACAGGGGCGAACACTGAAGCTTTCTTT
CASSVGWTGANTEAFF
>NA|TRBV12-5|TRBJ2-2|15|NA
TGTGCTAGTGGTTTGGGGGGCGCAAGGACCGGGGAGCTGTTTTTT
CASGLGGARTGELFF
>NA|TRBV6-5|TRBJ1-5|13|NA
TGTGCCAGCAGTTATGACTCCAATCAGCCCCAGCATTTT
CASSYDSNQPQHF
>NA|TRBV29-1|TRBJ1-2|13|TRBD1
TGCAGCGTTGATAGACAGGGGGCCAAGGTCTACACCTTC
CSVDRQGAKVYTF
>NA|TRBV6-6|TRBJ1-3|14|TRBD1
TGTGCCAGCAGCGGGACAGCCTCTGGAAACACCATATATTTT
CASSGTASGNTIYF
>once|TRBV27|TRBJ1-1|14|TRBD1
TGTGCCAGCAGTCTATTGACAGGGGGCACTGAAGCTTTCTTT
CASSLLTGGTEAFF
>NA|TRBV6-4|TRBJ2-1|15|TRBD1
TGTGCCAGCAGTGACTCGATGACAGGGCCCCATGAGCAGTTCTTC
CASSDSMTGPHEQFF
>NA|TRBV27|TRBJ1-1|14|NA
TGTGCCAGCAGTTTACCTTCAGGGCCAACTGAAGCTTTCTTT
CASSLPSGPTEAFF
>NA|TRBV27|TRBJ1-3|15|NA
TGTGCCAGCAGTTTATCATGGCATAGGAGTAACACCATATATTTT
CASSLSWHRSNTIYF
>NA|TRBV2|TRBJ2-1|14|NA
TGTGCCATAATACATTCGGGAATCCAAAATGAGCAGTTCTTC
CAIIHSGIQNEQFF
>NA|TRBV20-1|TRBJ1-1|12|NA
TGCAGTGCTAGTCCCGGGAACACTGAAGCTTTCTTT
CSASPGNTEAFF
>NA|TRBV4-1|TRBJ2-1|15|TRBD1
TGCGCCAGCAGCCAAGGACAGGGGGTCTACAATGAGCAGTTCTTC
CASSQGQGVYNEQFF
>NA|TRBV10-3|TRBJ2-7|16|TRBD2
TGTGCCATCAGTGAGTCTGGTGCTAGCGGGAGCTACGAGCAGTACTTC
CAISESGASGSYEQYF
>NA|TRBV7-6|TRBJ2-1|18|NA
TGTGCCAGCAGCCCACGGGCAGGACGGGGGAGCTCCTACAATGAGCAGTTCTTC
CASSPRAGRGSSYNEQFF
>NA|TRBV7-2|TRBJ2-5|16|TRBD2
TGTGCCAGCAGCTCAAAAGGACTAGCTGTCGTTGAGACCCAGTACTTC
CASSSKGLAVVETQYF
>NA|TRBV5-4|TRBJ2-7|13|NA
TGTGCCAGCAGCTCCCAAGCGAGGTACGAGCAGTACTTC
CASSSQARYEQYF
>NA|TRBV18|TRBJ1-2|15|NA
TGTGCCAGCTCACCGGGACACGCATCTAACTATGGCTACACCTTC
CASSPGHASNYGYTF
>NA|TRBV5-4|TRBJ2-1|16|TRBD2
TGTGCCAGCAGCATTACTAGCGGCCCAGGAGGGAATGAGCAGTTCTTC
CASSITSGPGGNEQFF
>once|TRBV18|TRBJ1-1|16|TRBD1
TGTGCCAGCTCAGGGCAGGGGGCAACCGGGAACACTGAAGCTTTCTTT
CASSGQGATGNTEAFF
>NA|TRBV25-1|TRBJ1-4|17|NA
TGTGCCAGCAGTGCTCACTTTGGAGAGGGGGATGGGGGAAAACTGTTTTTT
CASSAHFGEGDGGKLFF
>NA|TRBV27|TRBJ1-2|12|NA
TGTGCCAGCAGAACAGGGTATTATGGCTACACCTTC
CASRTGYYGYTF
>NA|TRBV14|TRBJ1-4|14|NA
TGTGCCAGCAGGCGTGCCGGGGTTAATGAAAAACTGTTTTTT
CASRRAGVNEKLFF
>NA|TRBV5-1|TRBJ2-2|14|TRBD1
TGCGCCAGCAGCCAGCAGGGGGACACCGGGGAGCTGTTTTTT
CASSQQGDTGELFF
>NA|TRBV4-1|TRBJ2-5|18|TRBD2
TGCGCCAGCAGCCAAGATAGTCTAGCGGAATTCCAAAAAGAGACCCAGTACTTC
CASSQDSLAEFQKETQYF
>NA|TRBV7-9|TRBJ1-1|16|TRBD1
TGTGCCAGCAGCCCCCCTGGGACAGGGGTTAACACTGAAGCTTTCTTT
CASSPPGTGVNTEAFF
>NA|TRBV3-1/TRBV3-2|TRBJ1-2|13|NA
TGTGCCAGCAGCCCGGCTCAGGGAGGTGGCTACACCTTC
CASSPAQGGGYTF
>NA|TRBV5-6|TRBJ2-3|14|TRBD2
TGTGCCAGCAGCTCGCTAGCGGGAGGAGATACGCAGTATTTT
CASSSLAGGDTQYF
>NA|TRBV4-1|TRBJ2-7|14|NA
TGCGCCAGCAGCCCCGGCAGACTAGACTACGAGCAGTACTTC
CASSPGRLDYEQYF
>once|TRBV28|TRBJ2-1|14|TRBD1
TGTGCCAGCAATCCGGGACAGGGAATCGATGAGCAGTTCTTC
CASNPGQGIDEQFF
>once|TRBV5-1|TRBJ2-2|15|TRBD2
TGCGCCAGCAGCTTTACTAGCGGGGCCACCGGGGAGCTGTTTTTT
CASSFTSGATGELFF
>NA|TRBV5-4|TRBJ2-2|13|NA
TGTGCCAGCAGCACGGGGATCATCGGGGAGCTGTTTTTT
CASSTGIIGELFF